This T cell receptor beta chain was observed in a study of shared clonotypes between healthy human individuals. The study enrolled healthy HIV-negative adults without recent acute infections or vaccinations as donors. Per the germline V gene, CDR1 is SGHTA and CDR2 is FQGNSA. The CDR3 length is 13 residues. Trimming shortened V by 0 bases and J by 6 bases, and 6 bases separated the two germline ends. The method was immunoSEQ multiplex PCR; TCRdb's version includes in-frame clones alone and lacks a portion of them. The table has some 1.1 million clones, about 72% seen once; the top ten hold 0.89%. The specimen sequenced was memory CD4+ T cells from PBMCs. The subset was: CD45RA-negative fraction. The sequence was collected from a man between 18 and 35 years old in good health. Some clones in this sample may be carry-over from other donors' samples. V is TRBV7-2 and J is TRBJ2-1; no definite D call. CDR3 sequence reads: CASSLAWGNEQFF. The CDR3 DNA reads TGTGCCAGCAGCTTAGCTTGGGGCAATGAGCAGTTCTTC.